The 3 T cell receptor beta chains below were found in one sample sequenced in a study of cytomegalovirus exposure and HLA in healthy donors. The PCR ran on 60 Vbeta and 13 Jbeta primers. Using immunoSEQ multiplex PCR, the repertoire was profiled, and TCRdb retains in-frame clones only, with some absent. Here the sample spans about 150,000 clones, about 60% being singletons. Input material: PBMCs. The receptors here all came from an older woman in good health and CMV-seropositive.

The rearrangement joins TRBV4-1 to TRBJ2-1; 7 positions match TRBD1. The CDR3 consists of 13 residues. J gave up 6 bases and V 5 bases, and 4 bases lay outside the gene matches. CDR1 and CDR2 from the germline V gene are MGHRA and YSYEKL. CDR3 coding DNA: TGCGCCAGCAGCAGACGACAGGGCAATGAGCAGTTCTTC. It is translated as CASSRRQGNEQFF.

The V call is TRBV4-3, the J call TRBJ2-3, with D unclear. The CDR3 sequence is 13 residues long. The V gene's germline CDR1 is LGHNA and CDR2 YSLEER. V was shortened by 1 base and J by 3 bases, with 5 bases between the two germline ends. The CDR3 spells CASSQVVTDTQYF. Written as DNA, the CDR3 is TGCGCCAGCAGCCAAGTTGTAACAGATACGCAGTATTTT.

In its sample, this clone was seen a few times. The CDR3 region has the DNA TGCGCCAGCAGCGTCCAACAGGGTTCATGGGAGCAGTACTTC. Its protein is CASSVQQGSWEQYF. The J gene is TRBJ2-7, the V gene TRBV5-1, with a possible D match to TRBD1 (6 bases). The germline V gene has CDR1 SGHRS and CDR2 YFSETQ. This CDR3 is built from 14 residues. The V end was cut by 4 bases, the J end by 7 bases, with 18 bases between.